The present entry profiles one T cell receptor beta chain with its context. CD45RO-negative CD8 cells positively selected for CCR7 made up the naive population, which excluded terminally differentiated effector memory CD45RA+ cells. The study enrolled healthy HIV-negative adults without recent acute infections or vaccinations as donors. V lost 10 bases, J lost 3 bases, and 24 bases lay in between. Germline V lookup: CDR1 ENHRY, CDR2 SYGVKD. The CDR3 runs to 16 residues. Clones were sequenced by immunoSEQ multiplex PCR, and TCRdb holds only the in-frame ones, with some missing. The profile shows around 2,000,000 clones, about 95% of them singletons. The data derive from a study of shared clonotypes between healthy human individuals.

This chain uses TRBV10-3 with TRBJ1-2, with a possible D match to TRBD1 (5 bases). The receptor's source is a man younger than 30 in good health. Specimen: naive CD8+ T cells sorted from blood. CDR3 sequence: CATAEGTFIVHYGYTF. The DNA for the CDR3 is TGTGCCACAGCCGAGGGGACCTTTATTGTTCACTATGGCTACACCTTC.